This T cell receptor (beta chain) was sequenced for a study of blood T cell repertoires in COVID-19. Study background: The United States, Italy and Spain provided the acute and convalescent COVID-19 samples. PBMCs, B-cell-depleted T cells, or T cells provided the cDNA or gDNA that made up the material.

In the original workflow: Estimates of nucleated cell counts were drawn from the amplification of reference gene primers. The data were produced by immunoSEQ multiplex PCR, yet TCRdb's version contains in-frame clones alone and is incomplete. V, J and clone size are those of that table, while D and trimming were read from the DNA. The table lists 250,000 or so clones, more than 80% of them singletons. This clone appeared once. Trimming took off 4 bases at V and 4 bases at J, with 10 bases between the two ends. The CDR3 has 13 amino acids. Germline assignment: CDR1 SGHTA and CDR2 FQGNSA. V and J are TRBV7-2 and TRBJ1-1; perhaps TRBD1 as D (5 bases). The receptor was derived from a human donor in a cohort sampled during active COVID-19. Source material: peripheral blood. The CDR3 reads CASSSGLATEAFF. The CDR3 nucleotides are TGTGCCAGCAGCTCAGGGTTGGCCACTGAAGCTTTCTTT.